The entry below describes one TCR beta chain. These data come from a study of blood T cell repertoires in COVID-19. As for the study in general: Samples came from the United States, Italy and Spain, spanning acute and convalescent COVID-19.

Germline V lookup: CDR1 LGHDT, CDR2 YNNKEL (reference sequence). Trimming removed 4 bases from V and 3 bases from J, with 22 bases in between. The CDR3 consists of 17 residues. Participants were placed into cohorts based on the clinical history they reported. Study processing details: Nucleated cell counts were estimated from reference gene primer amplification. Sequenced by immunoSEQ multiplex PCR; TCRdb stores in-frame clones only, minus some. The D gene and trimming were derived from the DNA, and the V and J assignments and clone size from that table. The table includes about 250,000 clones, around 84% detected once.

The sequence came from a man aged 35 to 55 who had recovered from COVID-19. The chain is built from TRBV3-1 (or the pseudogene TRBV3-2) and TRBJ2-7, with a possible D match to TRBD1 (5 bases). The sequencing sample was made of PBMCs or T cells enriched from blood (not recorded which). In DNA form, the CDR3 reads TGTGCCAGCAGCCGATCAAACTGGGCAGGGTCGGACTACGAGCAGTACTTC. Translation: CASSRSNWAGSDYEQYF.